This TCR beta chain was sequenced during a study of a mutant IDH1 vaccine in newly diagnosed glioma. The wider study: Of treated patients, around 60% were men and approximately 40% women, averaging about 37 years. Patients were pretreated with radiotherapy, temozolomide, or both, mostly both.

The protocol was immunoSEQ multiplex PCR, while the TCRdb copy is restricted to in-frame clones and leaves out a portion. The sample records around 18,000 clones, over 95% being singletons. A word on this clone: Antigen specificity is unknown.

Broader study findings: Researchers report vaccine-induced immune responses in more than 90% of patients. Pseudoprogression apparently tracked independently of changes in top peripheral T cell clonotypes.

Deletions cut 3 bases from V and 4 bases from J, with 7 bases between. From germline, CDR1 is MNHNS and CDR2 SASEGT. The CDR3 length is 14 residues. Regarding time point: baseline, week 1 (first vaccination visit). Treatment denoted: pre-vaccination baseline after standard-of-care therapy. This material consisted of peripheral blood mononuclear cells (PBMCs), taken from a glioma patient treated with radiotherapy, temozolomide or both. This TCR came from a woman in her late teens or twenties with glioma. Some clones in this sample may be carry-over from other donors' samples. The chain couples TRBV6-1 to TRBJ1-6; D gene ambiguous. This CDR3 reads CASSDYGYNSPLHF. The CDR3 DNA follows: TGTGCCAGCAGTGACTACGGGTATAATTCACCCCTCCACTTT.